This TCR beta chain was observed in a study of CD8+CD57+ T cells in acquired aplastic anemia. This clonotype appeared many times. Its antigen is as yet unknown. Trimming took off 7 bases at V and 2 bases at J, with 10 bases between the two ends. Germline loops: CDR1 SGHDT, CDR2 YYEEEE. CDR3 size: 13 residues. Study conclusions and caveats: Controls did not differ significantly from patients in CD8+ Simpson's diversity.

TCR beta VDJ and CDR3 profiling used genomic DNA as template. One entry per CDR3 protein, called by TCRdb with MiXCR from the reads. The sample lists some 210,000 distinct CDR3 sequences; about 59% were seen once. Sequenced sample: sorted CD4+, CD8+, or CD8+CD57+ T cells (not recorded which) from PBMCs. This receptor was identified in a human donor in good health. V is TRBV5-6 and J is TRBJ2-1; D is uncertain. CDR3 region: CASESDTYNEQFF. CDR3 DNA sequence: TGTGCCAGCGAAAGTGATACCTACAATGAGCAGTTCTTC. The variable domain in full, completed from reference TRBV5-6 and TRBJ2-1, reads DAGVTQSPTHLIKTRGQQVTLRCSPKSGHDTVSWYQQALGQGPQFIFQYYEEEERQRGNFPDRFSGHQFPNYSSELNVNALLLGDSALYLCASESDTYNEQFFGPGTRLTVL.